This T cell receptor (beta chain) came from a study of metastatic and nonmetastatic thyroid tumors (dated by TCRdb to 2019 to 2021). With respect to the entire study: Repertoires from peripheral blood and from tumor or nodule tissue samples of malignant and benign thyroid patients were compared.

The protocol used for the library was PCR. Sequencer: Illumina HiSeq 4000. High-throughput sequencing was used to profile the CDR3 region of the TCR beta-chain in every patient. For the original study's pipeline: CDR3 differences across clinicopathological groups were used to build a classifier for discriminating distant-metastatic papillary thyroid cancer patients. To measure repertoire diversity the researchers used the Shannon index, while the Morisita-Horn index served to gauge how similar the tumor and blood repertoires were. The raw public data were reprocessed by TCRdb itself: fastp quality trimming at Q25, MiXCR clonotype calling, in-frame beta chains only. TCRdb, not the authors, supplied the V and J calls. The sample records several thousand clones, approximately 15% of which are singletons. 4.5% to 6% of the sample is held by the ten biggest clonotypes. What the research found in general, with its limitations: In both blood and tumor samples, TCR beta diversity was reported to be significantly higher in malignant tumors than in benign nodules.

Based on the germline V gene (reference sequence), the CDR1 and CDR2 sequences are DFQATT and SNEGSKA. The CDR3 contains 16 residues, cysteine and phenylalanine counted. Only the CDR3 region is kept as DNA, spanning 48 bases read in frame from base 1. Relative to germline, V is missing 0 bases and J is missing 4 bases, with 8 bases of the junction outside any gene match. None of the patients had been given any treatment before thyroid surgery. The study retrospectively analysed patient clinical samples collected from about 2012 to 2018 using T-cell receptor beta sequencing. As concerns this clone: This receptor's antigen is unknown. One base away there is no much larger clone; base qualities are not given.

The TCR sequence derives from a female donor with papillary thyroid cancer or a benign thyroid nodule (not recorded which). Some clones in this sample may be carry-over from other donors' samples. The sample comprised blood. The rearranged chain carries TRBV20-1 and TRBJ2-1, with TRBD2 identical over 8 junction bases. The CDR3 region: CSARDLERGYYNEQFF. The sequenced DNA: TGCAGTGCTAGAGATCTAGAGCGGGGGTATTACAATGAGCAGTTCTTC.